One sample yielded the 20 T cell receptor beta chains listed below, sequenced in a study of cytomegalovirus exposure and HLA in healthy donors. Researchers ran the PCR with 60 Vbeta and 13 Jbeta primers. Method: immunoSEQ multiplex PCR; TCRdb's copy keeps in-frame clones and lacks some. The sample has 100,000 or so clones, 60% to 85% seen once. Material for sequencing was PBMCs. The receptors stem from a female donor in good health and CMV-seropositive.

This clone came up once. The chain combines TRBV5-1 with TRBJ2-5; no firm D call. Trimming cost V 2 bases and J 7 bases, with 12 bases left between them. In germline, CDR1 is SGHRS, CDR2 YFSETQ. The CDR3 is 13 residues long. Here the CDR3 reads CASSFDPVGTQYF. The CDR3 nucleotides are TGCGCCAGCAGCTTCGATCCGGTCGGGACCCAGTACTTC.

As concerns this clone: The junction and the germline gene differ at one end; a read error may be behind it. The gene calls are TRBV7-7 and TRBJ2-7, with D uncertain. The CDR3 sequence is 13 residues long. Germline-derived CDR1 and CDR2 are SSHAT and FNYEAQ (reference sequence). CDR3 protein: CASSLDRSNEQYF. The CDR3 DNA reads TGTGCTAGCAGCTTAGACCGGAGTAACGAGCAGTACTTC.

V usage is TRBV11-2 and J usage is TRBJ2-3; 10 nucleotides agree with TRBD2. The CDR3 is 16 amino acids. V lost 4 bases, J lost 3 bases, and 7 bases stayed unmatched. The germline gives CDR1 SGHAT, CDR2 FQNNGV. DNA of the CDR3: TGTGCCAGCAGCTCCCCGCTAGCGGGGGAGACAGATACGCAGTATTTT. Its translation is CASSSPLAGETDTQYF.

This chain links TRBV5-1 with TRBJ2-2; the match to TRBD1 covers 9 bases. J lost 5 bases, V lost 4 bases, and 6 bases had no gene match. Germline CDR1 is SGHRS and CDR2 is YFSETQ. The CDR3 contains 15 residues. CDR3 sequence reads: CASSEGQGRTGELFF. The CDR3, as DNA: TGCGCCAGCAGCGAGGGACAGGGACGAACCGGGGAGCTGTTTTTT.

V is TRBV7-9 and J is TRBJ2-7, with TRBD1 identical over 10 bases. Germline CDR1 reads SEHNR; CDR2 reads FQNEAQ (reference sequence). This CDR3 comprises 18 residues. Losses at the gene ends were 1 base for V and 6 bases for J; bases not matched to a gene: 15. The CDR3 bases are TGTGCCAGCAGCTTAGGGGACAGGGGTTACCGCCGGGGTCTCGAGCAGTACTTC. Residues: CASSLGDRGYRRGLEQYF.

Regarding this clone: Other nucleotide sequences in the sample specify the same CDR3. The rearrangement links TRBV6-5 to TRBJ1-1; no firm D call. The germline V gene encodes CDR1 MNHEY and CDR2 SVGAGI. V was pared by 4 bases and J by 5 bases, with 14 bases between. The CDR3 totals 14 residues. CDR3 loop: CASSSRGRGTEAFF. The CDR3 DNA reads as TGTGCCAGCAGTTCCCGAGGGCGAGGGACTGAAGCTTTCTTT.

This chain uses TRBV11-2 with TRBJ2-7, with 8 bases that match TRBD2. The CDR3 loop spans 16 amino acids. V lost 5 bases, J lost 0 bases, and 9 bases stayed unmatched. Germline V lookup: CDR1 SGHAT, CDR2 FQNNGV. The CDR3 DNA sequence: TGTGCCAGCAGCCCATTGCGGGGGGCACTCTCCTACGAGCAGTACTTC. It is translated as CASSPLRGALSYEQYF.

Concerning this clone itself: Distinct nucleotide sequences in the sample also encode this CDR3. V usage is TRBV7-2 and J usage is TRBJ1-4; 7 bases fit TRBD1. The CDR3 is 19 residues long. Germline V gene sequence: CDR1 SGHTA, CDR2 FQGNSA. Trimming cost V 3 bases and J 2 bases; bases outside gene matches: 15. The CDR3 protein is CASSFAPVQGRRTNEKLFF. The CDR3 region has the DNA TGTGCCAGCAGCTTCGCTCCGGTACAGGGGAGGAGGACTAATGAAAAACTGTTTTTT.

The CDR3 region has the DNA TGTGCCAGCTCACCACCGGGGAGGAGAACTAGCACAGATACGCAGTATTTT. It yields the protein CASSPPGRRTSTDTQYF. The chain employs TRBV18 and TRBJ2-3, with D perhaps matching TRBD2 (6 bases). This CDR3 has 17 residues. The germline V gene has CDR1 KGHSH and CDR2 LQKENI. V was clipped by 0 bases and J by 0 bases, with 13 bases between them.

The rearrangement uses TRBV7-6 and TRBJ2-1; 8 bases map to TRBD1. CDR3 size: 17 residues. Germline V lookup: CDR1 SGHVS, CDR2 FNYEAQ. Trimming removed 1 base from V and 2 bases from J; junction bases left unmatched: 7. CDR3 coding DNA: TGTGCCAGCAGCTTAGTTCAGGCAGGGGGCCCCTACAATGAGCAGTTCTTC. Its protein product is CASSLVQAGGPYNEQFF.

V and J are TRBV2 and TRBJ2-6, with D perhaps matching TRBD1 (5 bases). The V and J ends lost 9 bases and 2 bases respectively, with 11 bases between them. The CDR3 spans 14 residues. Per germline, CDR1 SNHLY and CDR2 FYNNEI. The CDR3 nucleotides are TGTGCCAGTCAAATAGGGGCTGGGGCCAACGTCCTGACTTTC. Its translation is CASQIGAGANVLTF.

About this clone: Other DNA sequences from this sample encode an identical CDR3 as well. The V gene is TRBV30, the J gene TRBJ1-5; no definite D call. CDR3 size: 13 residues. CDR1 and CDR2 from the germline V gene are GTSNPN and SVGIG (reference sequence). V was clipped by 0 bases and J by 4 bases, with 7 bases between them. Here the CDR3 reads CAWSVRGNQPQHF. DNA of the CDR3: TGTGCCTGGAGTGTACGGGGAAATCAGCCCCAGCATTTT.

CDR3: CASARRQGHEQYF. CDR3 coding DNA: TGTGCCAGCGCCCGAAGACAGGGCCACGAGCAGTACTTC. This sequence joins TRBV11-3 and TRBJ2-7; TRBD1 aligns across 7 bases. Germline assignment: CDR1 SGHNT and CDR2 YENEEA. There are 13 residues in the CDR3. J was trimmed by 5 bases and V by 8 bases; bases with no gene match: 9. Complete variable domain (other parts from reference TRBV11-3 and TRBJ2-7): EAGVVQSPRYKIIEKKQPVAFWCNPISGHNTLYWYLQNLGQGPELLIRYENEEAVDDSQLPKDRFSAERLKGVDSTLKIQPAELGDSAVYLCASARRQGHEQYFGPGTRLTVT.

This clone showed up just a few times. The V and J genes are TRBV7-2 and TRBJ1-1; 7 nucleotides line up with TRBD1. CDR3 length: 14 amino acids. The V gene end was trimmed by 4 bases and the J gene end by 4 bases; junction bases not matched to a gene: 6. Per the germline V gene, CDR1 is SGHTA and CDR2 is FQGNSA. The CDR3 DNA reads TGTGCCAGCAGCTCAAGACAGGGAGGCACTGAAGCTTTCTTT. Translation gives CASSSRQGGTEAFF. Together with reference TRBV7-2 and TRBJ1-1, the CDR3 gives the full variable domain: GAGVSQSPSNKVTEKGKDVELRCDPISGHTALYWYRQSLGQGLEFLIYFQGNSAPDKSGLPSDRFSAERTGGSVSTLTIQRTQQEDSAVYLCASSSRQGGTEAFFGQGTRLTVV.

CDR3 nucleotides: TGTGCCACCAGCAGAGTACGGTTGACTAGCGGGGTCTTTTATTGGGAGACCCAGTACTTC. Protein sequence: CATSRVRLTSGVFYWETQYF. The chain is built from TRBV15 and TRBJ2-5, with 11 positions matching TRBD2. V shed 1 base, J shed 5 bases, and the junction held 18 bases outside the gene matches. This CDR3 comprises 20 residues. Germline V gene data show CDR1 as LNHNV and CDR2 as YYDKDF (reference sequence).

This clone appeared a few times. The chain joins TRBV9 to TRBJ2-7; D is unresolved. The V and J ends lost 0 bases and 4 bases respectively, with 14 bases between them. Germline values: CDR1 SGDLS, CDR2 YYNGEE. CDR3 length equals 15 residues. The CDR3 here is CASSVAPGALYEQYF. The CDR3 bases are TGTGCCAGCAGCGTAGCGCCCGGAGCCTTATACGAGCAGTACTTC.

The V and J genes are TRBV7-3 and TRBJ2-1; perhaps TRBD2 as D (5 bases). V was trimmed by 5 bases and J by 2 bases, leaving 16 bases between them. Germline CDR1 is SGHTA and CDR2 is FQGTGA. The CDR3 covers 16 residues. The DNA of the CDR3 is TGTGCCAGCAGCCTGAACAGCCCGAGGGCCTACAATGAGCAGTTCTTC. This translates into CASSLNSPRAYNEQFF.

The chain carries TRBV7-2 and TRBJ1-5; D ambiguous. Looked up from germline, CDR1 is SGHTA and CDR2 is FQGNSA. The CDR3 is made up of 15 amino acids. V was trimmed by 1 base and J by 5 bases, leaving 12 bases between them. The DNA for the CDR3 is TGTGCCAGCAGCTTAGTTGGAGGGCCCGATCAGCCCCAGCATTTT. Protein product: CASSLVGGPDQPQHF.

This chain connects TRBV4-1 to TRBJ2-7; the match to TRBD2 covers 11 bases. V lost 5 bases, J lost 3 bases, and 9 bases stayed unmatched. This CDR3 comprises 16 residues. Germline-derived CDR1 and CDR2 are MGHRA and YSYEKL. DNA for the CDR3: TGCGCCAGCAGCGGAGAGCTAGCGGGAGGTTTCTACGAGCAGTACTTC. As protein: CASSGELAGGFYEQYF.

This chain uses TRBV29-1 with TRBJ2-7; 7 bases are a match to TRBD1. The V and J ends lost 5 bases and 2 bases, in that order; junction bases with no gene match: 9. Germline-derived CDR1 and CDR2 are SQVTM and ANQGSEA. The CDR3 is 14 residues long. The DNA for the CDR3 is TGCAGCGTTTTAGATTCCGACAGGGCCTACGAGCAGTACTTC. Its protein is CSVLDSDRAYEQYF.